The subject of this entry is one T cell receptor (beta chain). Other DNA sequences in the sample encode the same CDR3. The CDR3 length is 15 residues. V lost 3 bases, J lost 0 bases, and 8 bases lay in between. The germline V gene has CDR1 MDHEN and CDR2 SYDVKM. The data stem from a study of cytomegalovirus exposure and HLA in healthy donors. Looking at the study overall: Early released data comprised 80 million to 100 million unique TCRs from HLA-typed donors.

Primers for the PCR totalled 60 Vbeta and 13 Jbeta. Profiling relied on immunoSEQ multiplex PCR, and the TCRdb table lists in-frame clones only, not all of them. This table holds more than 95,000 clones, roughly 72% found once. The TCR sequence derives from a man between 35 and 55 years old in good health and CMV-seropositive. Sequencing used PBMCs. This sequence joins TRBV28 and TRBJ1-4, with a weak D call TRBD1 (5 bases). CDR3 coding DNA: TGTGCCAGCAGTTTGGGAGGGGCAACTAATGAAAAACTGTTTTTT. This gives the protein CASSLGGATNEKLFF.